Listed below are T cell receptor beta chains from one sample, sequenced in a study of T cell changes during pregnancy in multiple sclerosis. The table came from immunoSEQ multiplex PCR; TCRdb's copy has only in-frame clones and leaves some out. Of about 52,000 clones in the sample, roughly 92% were seen once. This specimen was CD4+ T cells from peripheral blood mononuclear cells, taken in the third trimester of pregnancy. These receptors were collected from a female donor with multiple sclerosis, enrolled in a pregnancy study. Both conserved end residues are part of each CDR3.

CDR3	V	J
CASTPGGGPDFLRNYGYTF	TRBV19	TRBJ1-2
CASSPRRGGSTDTQYF	TRBV18	TRBJ2-3
CASSVRGPTGLNTEAFF	TRBV7-2	TRBJ1-1
CASSLGGRDRGLGAEFF	TRBV11-1	TRBJ2-1
CASSTGQGLGYTF	TRBV19	TRBJ1-2
CAWRSAASTDTQYF	TRBV30	TRBJ2-3
CASSDLGLYGYTF	TRBV6-1	TRBJ1-2
CSVVRDRAYEQYF	TRBV29-1	TRBJ2-7
CASSLGGELGGYTF	TRBV7-6	TRBJ1-2
CASSVAVGGGAGAADTQYF	TRBV9	TRBJ2-3
CSVETRGTGGYEQYF	TRBV29-1	TRBJ2-7
CASTYRTAMNTEAFF	TRBV6-5	TRBJ1-1
CASSPPRGAIYEQYF	TRBV27	TRBJ2-7
CASSPTDSNNQPQHF	TRBV18	TRBJ1-5
CASSSNSVGAGGYTF	TRBV6-5	TRBJ1-2
CASSERDSNSPLHF	TRBV2	TRBJ1-6
CASSNTGPYNSPLHF	TRBV6-5	TRBJ1-6
CASSVTSAPPETQYF	TRBV9	TRBJ2-5
CASSLKNSMNTEAFF	TRBV7-3	TRBJ1-1
CAIRAGTAGTGELFF	TRBV10-3	TRBJ2-2
CASSSGTGTYEQYF	TRBV7-2	TRBJ2-7
CASSPMDRPIYGYTF	TRBV11-2	TRBJ1-2
CASSDTGLLSYTF	TRBV5-6	TRBJ1-2
CASMSGGYATNEKLFF	TRBV5-1	TRBJ1-4
CASSQRREKSPNYGYTF	TRBV5-8	TRBJ1-2
CSASAWTEAFF	TRBV20-1	TRBJ1-1
CASSTRPAGELFF	TRBV5-4	TRBJ2-2
CASSHPPGTGITEAFF	TRBV19	TRBJ1-1
CASSLIGLNTEAFF	TRBV5-1	TRBJ1-1
CASSLAPGQGSYTF	TRBV5-1	TRBJ1-2
CASSSDNPGQSGYTF	TRBV7-2	TRBJ1-2
CASSAGTGGSYGYTF	TRBV6-1	TRBJ1-2
CASRVLTGGLPTEAFF	TRBV19	TRBJ1-1
CASSSQRDSNEQFF	TRBV7-3	TRBJ2-1
CASSLLGGDTEAFF	TRBV7-2	TRBJ1-1
CASSITLAQPQHF	TRBV19	TRBJ1-5
CASSLDRVNQPQHF	TRBV7-2	TRBJ1-5
CASKRTGDTGELFF	TRBV2	TRBJ2-2
CASSPSQGTYNEQFF	TRBV7-2	TRBJ2-1
CASSRQGANSGNTIYF	TRBV13	TRBJ1-3
CASSQVGRGASTDTQYF	TRBV4-1	TRBJ2-3
CASTLDRVGSGELFF	TRBV6-5	TRBJ2-2
CASSLGTGRQTQYF	TRBV11-3	TRBJ2-5
CASSSVHTREGYTF	TRBV5-4	TRBJ1-2
CASSSRPGGTQYF	TRBV11-3	TRBJ2-3
CASSIGQSKNIQYF	TRBV19	TRBJ2-4
CASSPGTTNEKLFF	TRBV7-2	TRBJ1-4
CASSPSSGANVLTF	TRBV13	TRBJ2-6
CASSLGGAGIRSEAFF	TRBV11-3	TRBJ1-1
CASSFQQGARTDTQYF	TRBV9	TRBJ2-3
CASSELVNTEAFF	TRBV2	TRBJ1-1
CASSFVHGAEAFF	TRBV7-8	TRBJ1-1
CASSKTGGDQPQHF	TRBV5-1	TRBJ1-5
CASSLRRDGQGIGEQYF	TRBV7-2	TRBJ2-7
CASRSEGNYGYTF	TRBV9	TRBJ1-2
CSVWSEKLFF	TRBV29-1	TRBJ1-4
CAISDRAGGGQETQYF	TRBV10-3	TRBJ2-5
CASRYNRGPGELFF	TRBV6-5	TRBJ2-2
CASRPTGVYEQYF	TRBV27	TRBJ2-7